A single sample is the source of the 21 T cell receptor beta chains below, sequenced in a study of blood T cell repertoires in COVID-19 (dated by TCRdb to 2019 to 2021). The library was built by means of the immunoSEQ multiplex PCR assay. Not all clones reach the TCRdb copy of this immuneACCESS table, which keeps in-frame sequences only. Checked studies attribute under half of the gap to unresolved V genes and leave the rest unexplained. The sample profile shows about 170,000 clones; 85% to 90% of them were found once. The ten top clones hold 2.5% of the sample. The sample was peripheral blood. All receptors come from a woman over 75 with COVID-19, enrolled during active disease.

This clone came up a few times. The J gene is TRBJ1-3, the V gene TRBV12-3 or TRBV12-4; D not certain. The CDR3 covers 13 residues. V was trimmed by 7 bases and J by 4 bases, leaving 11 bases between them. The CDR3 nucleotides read TGTGCCAGCATAATCGGAGGCGGAAACACCATATATTTT. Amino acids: CASIIGGGNTIYF.

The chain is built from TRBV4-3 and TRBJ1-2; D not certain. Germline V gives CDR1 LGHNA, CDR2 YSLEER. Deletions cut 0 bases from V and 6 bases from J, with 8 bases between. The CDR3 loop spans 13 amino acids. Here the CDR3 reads CASSQEAVNGYTF. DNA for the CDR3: TGCGCCAGCAGCCAAGAAGCGGTAAATGGCTACACCTTC.

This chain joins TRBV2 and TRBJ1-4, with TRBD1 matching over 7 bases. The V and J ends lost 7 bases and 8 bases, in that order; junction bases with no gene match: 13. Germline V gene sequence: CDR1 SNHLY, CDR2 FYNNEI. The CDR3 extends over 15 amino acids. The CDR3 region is CASIQQGLGNEKLFF. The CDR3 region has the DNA TGTGCCAGCATTCAACAGGGGCTCGGTAACGAAAAACTGTTTTTT.

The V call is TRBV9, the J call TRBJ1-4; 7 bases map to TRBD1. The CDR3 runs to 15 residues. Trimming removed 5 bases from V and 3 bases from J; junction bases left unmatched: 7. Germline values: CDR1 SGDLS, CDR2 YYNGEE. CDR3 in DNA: TGTGCCAGCAGTCGACAGGGCTCGGCTAATGAAAAACTGTTTTTT. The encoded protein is CASSRQGSANEKLFF.

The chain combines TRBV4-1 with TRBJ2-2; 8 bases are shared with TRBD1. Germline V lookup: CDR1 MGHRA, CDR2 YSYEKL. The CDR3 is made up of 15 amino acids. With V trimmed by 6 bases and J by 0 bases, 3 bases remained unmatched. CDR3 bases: TGCGCCAGCAGACAGGGGGTTTCGAACACCGGGGAGCTGTTTTTT. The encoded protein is CASRQGVSNTGELFF.

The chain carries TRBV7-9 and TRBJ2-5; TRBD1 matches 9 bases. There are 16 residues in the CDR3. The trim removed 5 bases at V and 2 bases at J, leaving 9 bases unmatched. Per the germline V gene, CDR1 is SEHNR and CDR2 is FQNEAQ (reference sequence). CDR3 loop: CASSRSGTGSQETQYF. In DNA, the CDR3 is TGTGCCAGCAGCAGATCCGGGACAGGGTCTCAAGAGACCCAGTACTTC.

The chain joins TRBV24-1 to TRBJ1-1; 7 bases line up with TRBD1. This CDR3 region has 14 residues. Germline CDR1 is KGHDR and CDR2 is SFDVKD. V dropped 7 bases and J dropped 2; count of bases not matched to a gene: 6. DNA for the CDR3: TGTGCCACCAGCCGCGGGACAGCTAACACTGAAGCTTTCTTT. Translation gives CATSRGTANTEAFF.

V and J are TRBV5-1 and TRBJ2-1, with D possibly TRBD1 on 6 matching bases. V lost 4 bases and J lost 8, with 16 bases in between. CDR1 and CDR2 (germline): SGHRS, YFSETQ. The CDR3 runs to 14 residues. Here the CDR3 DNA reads TGCGCCAGCAGCACCGCGACAGGTTTCGATGAGCAGTTCTTC. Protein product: CASSTATGFDEQFF.

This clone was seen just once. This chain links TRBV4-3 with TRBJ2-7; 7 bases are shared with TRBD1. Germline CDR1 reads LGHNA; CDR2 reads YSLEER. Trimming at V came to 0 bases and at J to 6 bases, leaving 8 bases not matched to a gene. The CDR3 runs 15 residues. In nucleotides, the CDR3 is TGCGCCAGCAGCCAAGATGGGACAGTCTTTGGCGAGCAGTACTTC. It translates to CASSQDGTVFGEQYF.

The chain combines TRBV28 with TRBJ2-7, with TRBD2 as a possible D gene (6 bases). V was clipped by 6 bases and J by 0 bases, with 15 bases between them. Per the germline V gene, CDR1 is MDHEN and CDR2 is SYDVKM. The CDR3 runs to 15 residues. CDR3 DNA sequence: TGTGCCAGCAGACTGGCGGGACGGAACTCCTACGAGCAGTACTTC. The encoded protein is CASRLAGRNSYEQYF. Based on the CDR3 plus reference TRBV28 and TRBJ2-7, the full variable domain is DVKVTQSSRYLVKRTGEKVFLECVQDMDHENMFWYRQDPGLGLRLIYFSYDVKMKEKGDIPEGYSVSREKKERFSLILESASTNQTSMYLCASRLAGRNSYEQYFGPGTRLTVT.

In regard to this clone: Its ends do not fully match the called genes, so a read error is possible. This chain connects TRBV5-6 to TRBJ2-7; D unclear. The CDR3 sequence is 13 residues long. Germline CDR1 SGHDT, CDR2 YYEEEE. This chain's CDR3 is CASSLNYAGLKDF. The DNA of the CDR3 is TGTGCCAGCAGCTTAAATTACGCTGGGCTCAAGGACTTC.

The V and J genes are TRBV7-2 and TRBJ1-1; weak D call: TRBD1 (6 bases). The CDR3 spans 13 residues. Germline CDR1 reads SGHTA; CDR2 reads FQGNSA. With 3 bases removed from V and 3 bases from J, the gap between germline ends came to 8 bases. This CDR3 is CASSLYRDTEAFF. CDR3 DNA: TGTGCCAGCAGCTTGTACAGGGACACTGAAGCTTTCTTT.

CDR3 sequence reads: CASSPTSGNSGANVLTF. CDR3 DNA: TGTGCCAGCAGCCCCACTAGCGGGAACTCTGGGGCCAACGTCCTGACTTTC. The chain links TRBV7-3 to TRBJ2-6; TRBD2 matches at 10 bases. CDR3 length: 17 residues. After removal of 5 bases from V and 0 bases from J, the junction contained 4 bases not matched to a gene. Looked up from germline, CDR1 is SGHTA and CDR2 is FQGTGA. The variable domain in full, completed from reference TRBV7-3 and TRBJ2-6, reads GAGVSQTPSNKVTEKGKYVELRCDPISGHTALYWYRQSLGQGPEFLIYFQGTGAADDSGLPNDRFFAVRPEGSVSTLKIQRTERGDSAVYLCASSPTSGNSGANVLTFGAGSRLTVL.

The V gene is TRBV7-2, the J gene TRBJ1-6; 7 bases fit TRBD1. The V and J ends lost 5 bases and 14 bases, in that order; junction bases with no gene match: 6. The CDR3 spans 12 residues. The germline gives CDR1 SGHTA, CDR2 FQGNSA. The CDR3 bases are TGTGCCAGCAGCGTAAGCAGGGGGGCCCTCCACTTT. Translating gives CASSVSRGALHF.

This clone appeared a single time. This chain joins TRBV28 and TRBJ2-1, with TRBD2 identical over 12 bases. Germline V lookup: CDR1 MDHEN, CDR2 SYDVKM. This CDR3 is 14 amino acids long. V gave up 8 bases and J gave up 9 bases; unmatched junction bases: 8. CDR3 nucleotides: TGTGCCAGCGGAGGACTAGCGGGACGGAGTGAGCAGTTCTTC. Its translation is CASGGLAGRSEQFF.

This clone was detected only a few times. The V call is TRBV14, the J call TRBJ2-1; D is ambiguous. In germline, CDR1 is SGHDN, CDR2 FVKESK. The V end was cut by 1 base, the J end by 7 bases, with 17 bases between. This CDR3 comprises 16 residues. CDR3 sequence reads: CASSQVRLVYSNEQFF. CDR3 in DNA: TGTGCCAGCAGCCAAGTTCGTCTAGTCTATTCTAATGAGCAGTTCTTC. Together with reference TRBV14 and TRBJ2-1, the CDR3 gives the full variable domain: EAGVTQFPSHSVIEKGQTVTLRCDPISGHDNLYWYRRVMGKEIKFLLHFVKESKQDESGMPNNRFLAERTGGTYSTLKVQPAELEDSGVYFCASSQVRLVYSNEQFFGPGTRLTVL.

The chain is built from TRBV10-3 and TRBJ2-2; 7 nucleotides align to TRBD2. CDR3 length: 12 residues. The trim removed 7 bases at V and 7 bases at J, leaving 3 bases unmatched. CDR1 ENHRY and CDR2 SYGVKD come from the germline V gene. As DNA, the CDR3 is TGTGCCATCAATCCGGGGGGCGGGGAGCTGTTTTTT. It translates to CAINPGGGELFF.

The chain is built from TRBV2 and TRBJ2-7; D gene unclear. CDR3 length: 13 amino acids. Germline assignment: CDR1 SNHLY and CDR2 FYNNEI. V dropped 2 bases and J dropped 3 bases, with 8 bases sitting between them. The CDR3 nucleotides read TGTGCCAGCAGTGAAAACGGTGACTACGAGCAGTACTTC. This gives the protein CASSENGDYEQYF.

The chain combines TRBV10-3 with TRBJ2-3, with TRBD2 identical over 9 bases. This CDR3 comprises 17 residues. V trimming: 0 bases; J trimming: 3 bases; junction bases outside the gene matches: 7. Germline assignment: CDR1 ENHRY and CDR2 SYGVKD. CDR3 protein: CAISESVSGSGTDTQYF. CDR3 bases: TGTGCCATCAGTGAGTCCGTTAGCGGGAGTGGTACAGATACGCAGTATTTT.

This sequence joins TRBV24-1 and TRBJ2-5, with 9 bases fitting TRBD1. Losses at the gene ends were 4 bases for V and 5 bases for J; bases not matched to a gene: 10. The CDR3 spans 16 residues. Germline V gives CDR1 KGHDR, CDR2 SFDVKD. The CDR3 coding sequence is TGTGCCACCAGTGAACCCTCCGGGACAGGGTTCGAGACCCAGTACTTC. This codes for CATSEPSGTGFETQYF.

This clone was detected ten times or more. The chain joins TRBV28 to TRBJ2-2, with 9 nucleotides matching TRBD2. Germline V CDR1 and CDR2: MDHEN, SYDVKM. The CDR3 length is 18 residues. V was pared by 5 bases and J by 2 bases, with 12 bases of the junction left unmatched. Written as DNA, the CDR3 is TGTGCCAGCAGTCGAAACGGCGCGGGAGGGCCTAACACCGGGGAGCTGTTTTTT. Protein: CASSRNGAGGPNTGELFF.